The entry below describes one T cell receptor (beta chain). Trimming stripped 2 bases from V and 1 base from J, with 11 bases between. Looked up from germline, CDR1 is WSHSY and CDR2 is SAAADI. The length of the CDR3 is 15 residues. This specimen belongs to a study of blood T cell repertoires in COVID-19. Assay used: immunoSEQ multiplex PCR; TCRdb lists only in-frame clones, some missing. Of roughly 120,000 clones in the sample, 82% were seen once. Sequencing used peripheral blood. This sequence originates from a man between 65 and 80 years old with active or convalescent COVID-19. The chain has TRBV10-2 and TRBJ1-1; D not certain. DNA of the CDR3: TGCGCCAGCAGTGAGCCCTCCGCAGGGAACACTGAAGCTTTCTTT. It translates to CASSEPSAGNTEAFF.